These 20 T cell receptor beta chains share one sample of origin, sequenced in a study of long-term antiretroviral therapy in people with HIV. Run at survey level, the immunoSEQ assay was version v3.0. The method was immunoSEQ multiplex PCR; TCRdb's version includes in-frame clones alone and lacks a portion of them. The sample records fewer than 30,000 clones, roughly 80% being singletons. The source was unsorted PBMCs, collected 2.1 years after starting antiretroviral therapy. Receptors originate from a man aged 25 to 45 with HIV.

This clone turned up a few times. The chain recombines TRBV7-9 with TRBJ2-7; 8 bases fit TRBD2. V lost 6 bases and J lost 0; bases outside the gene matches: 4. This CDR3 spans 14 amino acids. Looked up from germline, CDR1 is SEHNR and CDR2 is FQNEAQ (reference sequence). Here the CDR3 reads CASRLSGGSYEQYF. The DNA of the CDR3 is TGTGCCAGCAGGCTCAGCGGGGGCTCCTACGAGCAGTACTTC.

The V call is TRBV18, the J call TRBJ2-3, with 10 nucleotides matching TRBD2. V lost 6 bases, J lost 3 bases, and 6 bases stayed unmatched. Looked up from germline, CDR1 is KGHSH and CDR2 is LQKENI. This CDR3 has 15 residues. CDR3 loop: CASSLEAGGTDTQYF. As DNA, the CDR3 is TGTGCCAGCTCCCTAGAAGCGGGGGGGACAGATACGCAGTATTTT.

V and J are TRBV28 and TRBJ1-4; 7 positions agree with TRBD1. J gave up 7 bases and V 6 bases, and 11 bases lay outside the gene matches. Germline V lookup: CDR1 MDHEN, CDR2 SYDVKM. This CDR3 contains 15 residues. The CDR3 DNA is TGTGCCAGCAGCCCCCAGACAGGGAATGCTGAAAAACTGTTTTTT. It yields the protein CASSPQTGNAEKLFF.

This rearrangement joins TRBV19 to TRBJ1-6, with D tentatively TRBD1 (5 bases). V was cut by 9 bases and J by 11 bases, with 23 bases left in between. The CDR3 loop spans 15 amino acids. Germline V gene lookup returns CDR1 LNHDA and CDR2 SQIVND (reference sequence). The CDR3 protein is CARKTPQGSEAPLHF. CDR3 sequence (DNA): TGTGCCAGAAAAACCCCCCAGGGTTCAGAGGCACCCCTCCACTTT.

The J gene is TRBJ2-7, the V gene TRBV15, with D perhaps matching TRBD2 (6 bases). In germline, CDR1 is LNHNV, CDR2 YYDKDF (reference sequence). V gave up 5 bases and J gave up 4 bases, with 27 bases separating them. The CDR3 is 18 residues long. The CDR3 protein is CATSPKGGRAGTLYEQYF. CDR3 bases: TGTGCCACCAGCCCTAAAGGAGGTCGGGCGGGAACCCTTTACGAGCAGTACTTC.

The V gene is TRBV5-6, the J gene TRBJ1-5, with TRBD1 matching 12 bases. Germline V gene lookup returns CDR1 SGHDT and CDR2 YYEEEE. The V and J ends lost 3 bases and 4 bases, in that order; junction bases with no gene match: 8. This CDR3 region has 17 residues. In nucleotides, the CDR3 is TGTGCCAGCAGCTCAACTCCGGGACAGGGGGCGAATCAGCCCCAGCATTTT. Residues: CASSSTPGQGANQPQHF.

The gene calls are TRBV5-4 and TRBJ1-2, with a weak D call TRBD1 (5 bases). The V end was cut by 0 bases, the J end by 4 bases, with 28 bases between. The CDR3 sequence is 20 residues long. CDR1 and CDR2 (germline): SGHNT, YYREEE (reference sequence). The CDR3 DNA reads TGTGCCAGCAGCTTGGACCCTTTCCGGGACGGCGATCCATCAATCTATGGCTACACCTTC. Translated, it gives CASSLDPFRDGDPSIYGYTF. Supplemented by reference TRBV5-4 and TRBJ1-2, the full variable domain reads ETGVTQSPTHLIKTRGQQVTLRCSSQSGHNTVSWYQQALGQGPQFIFQYYREEENGRGNFPPRFSGLQFPNYSSELNVNALELDDSALYLCASSLDPFRDGDPSIYGYTFGSGTRLTVV.

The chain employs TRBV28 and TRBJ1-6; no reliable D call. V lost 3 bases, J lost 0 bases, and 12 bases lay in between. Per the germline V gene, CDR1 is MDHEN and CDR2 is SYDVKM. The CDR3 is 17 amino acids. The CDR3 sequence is CASSFGSASSYNSPLHF. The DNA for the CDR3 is TGTGCCAGCAGTTTCGGGTCAGCTTCCTCCTATAATTCACCCCTCCACTTT.

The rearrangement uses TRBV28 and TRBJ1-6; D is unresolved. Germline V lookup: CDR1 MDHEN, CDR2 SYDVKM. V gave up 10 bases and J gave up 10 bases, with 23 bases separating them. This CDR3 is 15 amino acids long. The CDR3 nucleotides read TGTGCCACCTCCCGCGGGCACAATACCCCCTCACCCCTCCACTTT. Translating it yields CATSRGHNTPSPLHF.

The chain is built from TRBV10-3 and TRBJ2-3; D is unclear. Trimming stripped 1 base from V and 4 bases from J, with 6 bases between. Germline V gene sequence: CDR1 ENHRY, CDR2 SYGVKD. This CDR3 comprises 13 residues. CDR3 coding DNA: TGTGCCATCAGTGAGTACAGATCAGATACGCAGTATTTT. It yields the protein CAISEYRSDTQYF.

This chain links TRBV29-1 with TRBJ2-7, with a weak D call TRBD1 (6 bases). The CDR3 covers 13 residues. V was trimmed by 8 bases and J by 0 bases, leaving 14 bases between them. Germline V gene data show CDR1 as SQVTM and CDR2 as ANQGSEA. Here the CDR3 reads CSFTYRDSYEQYF. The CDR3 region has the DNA TGCAGCTTTACATACAGGGACTCCTACGAGCAGTACTTC.

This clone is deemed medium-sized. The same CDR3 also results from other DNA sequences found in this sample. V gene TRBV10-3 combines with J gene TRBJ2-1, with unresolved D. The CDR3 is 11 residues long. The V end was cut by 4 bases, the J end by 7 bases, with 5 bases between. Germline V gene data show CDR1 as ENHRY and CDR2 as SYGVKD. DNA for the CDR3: TGTGCCATCAGTGCCGGGAATGAGCAGTTCTTC. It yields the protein CAISAGNEQFF.

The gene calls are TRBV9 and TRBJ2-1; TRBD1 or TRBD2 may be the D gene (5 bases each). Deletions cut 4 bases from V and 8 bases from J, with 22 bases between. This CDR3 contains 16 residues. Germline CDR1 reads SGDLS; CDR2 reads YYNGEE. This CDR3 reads CASSSQGAGVTHEQFF. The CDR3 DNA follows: TGTGCCAGCAGCTCCCAAGGGGCCGGGGTGACCCATGAGCAGTTCTTC.

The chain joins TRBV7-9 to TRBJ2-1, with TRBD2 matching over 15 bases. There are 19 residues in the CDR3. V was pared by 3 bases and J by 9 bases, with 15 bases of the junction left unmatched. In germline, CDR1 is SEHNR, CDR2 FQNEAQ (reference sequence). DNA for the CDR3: TGTGCCAGCAGCTTTCAGGGGGGACTAGCGGGAGGTCAAAGGGGTGAGCAGTTCTTC. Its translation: CASSFQGGLAGGQRGEQFF.

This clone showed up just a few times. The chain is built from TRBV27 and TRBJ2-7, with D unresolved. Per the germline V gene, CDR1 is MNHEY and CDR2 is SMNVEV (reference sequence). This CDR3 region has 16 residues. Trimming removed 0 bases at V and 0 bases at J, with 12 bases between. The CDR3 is CASSLSLAKPSYEQYF. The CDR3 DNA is TGTGCCAGCAGTTTATCGCTTGCGAAACCCTCCTACGAGCAGTACTTC.

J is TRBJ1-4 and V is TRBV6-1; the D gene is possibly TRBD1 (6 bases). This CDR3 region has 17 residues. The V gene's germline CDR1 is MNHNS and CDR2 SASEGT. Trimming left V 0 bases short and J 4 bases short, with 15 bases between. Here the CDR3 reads CASSEAGTGARNEKLFF. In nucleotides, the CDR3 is TGTGCCAGCAGTGAAGCGGGTACGGGGGCTCGTAATGAAAAACTGTTTTTT.

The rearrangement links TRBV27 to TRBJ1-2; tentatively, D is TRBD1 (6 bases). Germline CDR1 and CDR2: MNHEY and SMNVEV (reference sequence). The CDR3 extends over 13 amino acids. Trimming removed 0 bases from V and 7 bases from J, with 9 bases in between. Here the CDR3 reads CASSLSEGVGYTF. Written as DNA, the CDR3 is TGTGCCAGCAGTTTATCGGAGGGGGTTGGCTACACCTTC.

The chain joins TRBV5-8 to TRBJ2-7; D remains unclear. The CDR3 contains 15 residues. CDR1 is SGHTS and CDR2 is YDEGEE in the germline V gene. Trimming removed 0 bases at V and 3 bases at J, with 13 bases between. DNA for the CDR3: TGTGCCAGCAGCTTGGCAGGTTTCTACCGCTACGAGCAGTACTTC. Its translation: CASSLAGFYRYEQYF.

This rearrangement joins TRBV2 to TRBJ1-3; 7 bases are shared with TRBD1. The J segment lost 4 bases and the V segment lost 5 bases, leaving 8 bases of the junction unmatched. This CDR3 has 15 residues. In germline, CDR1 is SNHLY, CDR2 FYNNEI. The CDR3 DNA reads TGTGCCAGCAGTCCCTCAACAGGGGTCGGAAACACCATATATTTT. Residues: CASSPSTGVGNTIYF.

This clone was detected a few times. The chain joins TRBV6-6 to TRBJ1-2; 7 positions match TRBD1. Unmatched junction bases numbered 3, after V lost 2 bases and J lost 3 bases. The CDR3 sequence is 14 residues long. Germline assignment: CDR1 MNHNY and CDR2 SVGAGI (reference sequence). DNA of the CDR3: TGTGCCAGCAGTTACCGACAGGGAGACTATGGCTACACCTTC. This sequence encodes CASSYRQGDYGYTF.